This T cell receptor beta chain came from a study of CD8+ T cells in alopecia areata. Notes on the study in general: Relative to mice, TCR sharing across patients was less clear, a difference possibly HLA-related.

About this clone itself: Its antigen is unknown.

RNA, once extracted, was reverse transcribed into cDNA for use as the sequencing template. Only in-frame clones appear in the TCRdb table, and some are missing; sequencing was by immunoSEQ multiplex PCR. The sample shows about 110,000 clones, 45% to 70% of them seen only once. The TCR was taken from a human donor in good health. Sequencing was done on a sample of CD8+ T cells sorted from blood.

The CDR3 DNA reads as TGCAGCGTTGCCCCGGGATACACAGATACGCAGTATTTT. Protein: CSVAPGYTDTQYF. The V gene is TRBV29-1, the J gene TRBJ2-3; D possibly corresponds to TRBD2 (5 bases). Deletions cut 4 bases from V and 2 bases from J, with 10 bases between. Germline V gives CDR1 SQVTM, CDR2 ANQGSEA. This CDR3 region has 13 residues.